The 28 T cell receptor beta chains below were found in one sample sequenced in a study of cytomegalovirus exposure and HLA in healthy donors. The primer mix had 60 Vbeta and 13 Jbeta primers. Libraries were prepared by immunoSEQ multiplex PCR; TCRdb keeps only in-frame clonotypes and omits some of them. Reported are 150,000 or so clones; the ten largest clones contain approximately 1.5%. What was sequenced was PBMCs. Receptors originate from a woman aged 45-60 years in good health and CMV-seronegative.

V and J are TRBV13 and TRBJ2-3, with 7 positions matching TRBD1. J lost 0 bases, V lost 7 bases, and 7 bases had no gene match. The CDR3 spans 15 residues. Looked up from germline, CDR1 is PRHDT and CDR2 is FYEKMQ (reference sequence). The CDR3 nucleotides read TGTGCCAGCACTAGGGACAGTTCTAGCACAGATACGCAGTATTTT. This translates into CASTRDSSSTDTQYF.

CDR3 residues: CASTPGGAGAYEQYF. The DNA of the CDR3 is TGTGCCAGCACCCCAGGGGGCGCGGGAGCCTACGAGCAGTACTTC. The chain is built from TRBV5-4 and TRBJ2-7, with D perhaps TRBD1 (8 bases). Germline V CDR1 and CDR2: SGHNT, YYREEE (reference sequence). This CDR3 spans 15 amino acids. V was trimmed by 6 bases and J by 2 bases, leaving 18 bases between them.

This rearrangement joins TRBV15 to TRBJ2-7; 8 bases match TRBD2. Trimming cost V 8 bases and J 2 bases; bases outside gene matches: 5. CDR1 and CDR2 from the germline V gene are LNHNV and YYDKDF (reference sequence). This CDR3 has 13 amino acids. The CDR3 here is CATARGGPYEQYF. As DNA, the CDR3 is TGTGCCACCGCTCGGGGGGGTCCCTACGAGCAGTACTTC.

The V gene is TRBV6-1, the J gene TRBJ1-5, with D tentatively TRBD1 (6 bases). Germline CDR1 MNHNS, CDR2 SASEGT. The V end was cut by 1 base, the J end by 0 bases, with 13 bases between. The CDR3 loop spans 17 amino acids. The CDR3 spells CASSEVMWTDSNQPQHF. The CDR3 DNA is TGTGCCAGCAGTGAAGTAATGTGGACAGATAGCAATCAGCCCCAGCATTTT.

About this clone: Distinct nucleotide sequences in the sample also encode this CDR3. This chain joins TRBV29-1 and TRBJ1-4; TRBD1 matches 7 bases. CDR1 is SQVTM, CDR2 ANQGSEA, per germline. J was trimmed by 4 bases and V by 7 bases; bases with no gene match: 3. This CDR3 has 12 residues. The DNA for the CDR3 is TGCAGCGGTGGGACAGTTAATGAAAAACTGTTTTTT. Its translation is CSGGTVNEKLFF. Combining the CDR3 with reference TRBV29-1 and TRBJ1-4 gives the whole variable domain SAVISQKPSRDICQRGTSLTIQCQVDSQVTMMFWYRQQPGQSLTLIATANQGSEATYESGFVIDKFPISRPNLTFSTLTVSNMSPEDSSIYLCSGGTVNEKLFFGSGTQLSVL.

V usage is TRBV27 and J usage is TRBJ2-2; D is perhaps TRBD1 (5 bases). Germline V gene lookup returns CDR1 MNHEY and CDR2 SMNVEV (reference sequence). V was clipped by 4 bases and J by 8 bases, with 5 bases between them. The CDR3 contains 11 residues. The CDR3 DNA is TGTGCCAGCAGTTCAGGGGGGGAGCTGTTTTTT. Translating gives CASSSGGELFF.

This chain joins TRBV4-3 and TRBJ2-1; possibly TRBD2 for D (6 bases). CDR1 is LGHNA, CDR2 YSLEER, per germline. V was cut by 4 bases and J by 4 bases, with 20 bases left in between. The CDR3 is made up of 17 amino acids. CDR3 in amino acids: CASSPLIGLKYYNEQFF. The CDR3 DNA is TGCGCCAGCAGCCCCCTAATCGGACTAAAATATTACAATGAGCAGTTCTTC.

The CDR3 sequence is CASTSDRVPYEQYF. The CDR3 DNA reads TGTGCCAGCACCTCGGACAGGGTACCCTACGAGCAGTACTTC. This chain links TRBV25-1 with TRBJ2-7; TRBD1 agrees at 8 bases. This CDR3 spans 14 amino acids. The germline V gene encodes CDR1 MGHDK and CDR2 SYGVNS. With 7 bases clipped from V and 2 bases from J, the junction kept 7 bases outside the gene matches.

This chain joins TRBV5-1 and TRBJ2-1; tentative D call: TRBD1 (5 bases). The length of the CDR3 is 14 residues. V was shortened by 0 bases and J by 8 bases, with 12 bases between the two germline ends. Germline assignment: CDR1 SGHRS and CDR2 YFSETQ. CDR3 sequence (DNA): TGCGCCAGCAGCTTGGGCCAGGGCTGGGATGAGCAGTTCTTC. Residues: CASSLGQGWDEQFF. Looking up the rest from reference TRBV5-1 and TRBJ2-1 gives the full variable domain: KAGVTQTPRYLIKTRGQQVTLSCSPISGHRSVSWYQQTPGQGLQFLFEYFSETQRNKGNFPGRFSGRQFSNSRSEMNVSTLELGDSALYLCASSLGQGWDEQFFGPGTRLTVL.

V gene TRBV6-5 combines with J gene TRBJ1-1; D remains unclear. The germline V gene encodes CDR1 MNHEY and CDR2 SVGAGI. V lost 0 bases, J lost 7 bases, and 12 bases lay in between. The CDR3 consists of 14 residues. Here the CDR3 reads CASSYSEGVVEAFF. As DNA, the CDR3 is TGTGCCAGCAGTTACTCGGAGGGAGTAGTTGAAGCTTTCTTT.

The chain employs TRBV7-2 and TRBJ2-1; 7 positions agree with TRBD2. This CDR3 region has 16 residues. Germline CDR1 reads SGHTA; CDR2 reads FQGNSA. Trimming at V came to 2 bases and at J to 6 bases, leaving 10 bases not matched to a gene. Here the CDR3 reads CASSLSITSATNEQFF. The CDR3 DNA reads TGTGCCAGCAGCTTAAGTATAACTAGCGCGACCAATGAGCAGTTCTTC.

The gene calls are TRBV2 and TRBJ1-1; D is unclear. V lost 2 bases to trimming and J lost 0 bases, with 7 bases between them. The CDR3 runs to 14 residues. The germline gives CDR1 SNHLY, CDR2 FYNNEI. The CDR3: CASSEQALNTEAFF. CDR3 DNA: TGTGCCAGCAGTGAACAGGCACTGAACACTGAAGCTTTCTTT.

V usage is TRBV28 and J usage is TRBJ1-1, with D maybe TRBD1 (6 bases). Germline CDR1 is MDHEN and CDR2 is SYDVKM. The CDR3 loop spans 16 amino acids. V was trimmed by 6 bases and J by 1 base, leaving 18 bases between them. DNA of the CDR3: TGTGCCAGCAGATCCTCAGGGGCTGAGGGGAACACTGAAGCTTTCTTT. Residues: CASRSSGAEGNTEAFF.

This chain connects TRBV27 to TRBJ1-2; D is undetermined. The CDR3 is made up of 15 amino acids. The V end lost 2 bases, the J end lost 0 bases, and 10 bases lay between the germline ends. From germline, CDR1 is MNHEY and CDR2 SMNVEV (reference sequence). The CDR3 sequence is CASSLIPVTNYGYTF. For the CDR3, the DNA is TGTGCCAGCAGTTTAATTCCTGTTACTAACTATGGCTACACCTTC.

This chain joins TRBV28 and TRBJ2-7; D is unclear. This CDR3 spans 14 amino acids. V was pared by 3 bases and J by 2 bases, with 11 bases between. Germline lookup yields CDR1 MDHEN and CDR2 SYDVKM. For the CDR3, the DNA is TGTGCCAGCAGTTTCCCCCCTAGACCCTACGAGCAGTACTTC. Translated: CASSFPPRPYEQYF.

V gene TRBV28 combines with J gene TRBJ1-2; 9 nucleotides agree with TRBD1. The CDR3 runs to 14 residues. The germline V gene has CDR1 MDHEN and CDR2 SYDVKM. Unmatched junction bases numbered 7, after V lost 6 bases and J lost 5 bases. The CDR3 nucleotides read TGTGCCAGCAGAGCTGGGACAGGGCGGTATGGCTACACCTTC. Protein sequence: CASRAGTGRYGYTF.

The V gene is TRBV2, the J gene TRBJ2-3, with 8 nucleotides matching TRBD1. The germline gives CDR1 SNHLY, CDR2 FYNNEI. This CDR3 has 15 amino acids. The J segment lost 0 bases and the V segment lost 6 bases, leaving 5 bases of the junction unmatched. CDR3 sequence reads: CASSEGQDSTDTQYF. CDR3 nucleotides: TGTGCCAGCAGCGAGGGACAGGATAGCACAGATACGCAGTATTTT.

The chain couples TRBV4-2 to TRBJ2-2; tentative D call: TRBD2 (5 bases). In germline, CDR1 is LGHNA, CDR2 YNFKEQ. CDR3 length: 16 residues. Trimming left V 0 bases short and J 7 bases short, with 15 bases between. CDR3 DNA sequence: TGTGCCAGCAGCCAAGAAGCAGGACTCCATCACGGGGAGCTGTTTTTT. Protein product: CASSQEAGLHHGELFF.

This chain uses TRBV6-6 with TRBJ1-5; 7 nucleotides line up with TRBD1. Looked up from germline, CDR1 is MNHNY and CDR2 is SVGAGI (reference sequence). The length of the CDR3 is 15 residues. With 5 bases clipped from V and 5 bases from J, the junction kept 9 bases outside the gene matches. The CDR3 is CASSPRQGPYQPQHF. The CDR3 DNA is TGTGCCAGCAGTCCCCGACAGGGTCCCTATCAGCCCCAGCATTTT.

This chain's CDR3 is CASSLLVDEQFF. CDR3 in DNA: TGTGCCAGCAGCCTACTAGTTGATGAGCAGTTCTTC. V and J are TRBV7-6 and TRBJ2-1, with D tentatively TRBD2 (5 bases). Germline V gene sequence: CDR1 SGHVS, CDR2 FNYEAQ. This CDR3 comprises 12 residues. The germline V and J ends were trimmed by 5 bases and 8 bases, with 10 bases remaining between them.

The V and J genes are TRBV2 and TRBJ1-4, with D unresolved. Trimming removed 7 bases at V and 4 bases at J, with 13 bases between. Germline values: CDR1 SNHLY, CDR2 FYNNEI. The CDR3 has 14 amino acids. DNA for the CDR3: TGTGCCAGCAACGAGGGCAGCCTTAATGAAAAACTGTTTTTT. This translates into CASNEGSLNEKLFF.

The chain joins TRBV4-1 to TRBJ2-7; D unclear. Trimming stripped 0 bases from V and 6 bases from J, with 15 bases between. This CDR3 region has 15 residues. Looked up from germline, CDR1 is MGHRA and CDR2 is YSYEKL. The DNA for the CDR3 is TGCGCCAGCAGCCAAGAAAACGGCAGGATCTCCGAGCAGTACTTC. Translating gives CASSQENGRISEQYF.

This chain connects TRBV28 to TRBJ1-5; maybe TRBD1 (6 bases). CDR3 size: 13 residues. The germline V gene encodes CDR1 MDHEN and CDR2 SYDVKM. V lost 6 bases and J lost 5, with 11 bases in between. The CDR3 reads CASRRQDYQPQHF. The CDR3 DNA sequence: TGTGCCAGCAGAAGACAGGACTATCAGCCCCAGCATTTT. Full variable domain (missing parts from reference TRBV28 and TRBJ1-5): DVKVTQSSRYLVKRTGEKVFLECVQDMDHENMFWYRQDPGLGLRLIYFSYDVKMKEKGDIPEGYSVSREKKERFSLILESASTNQTSMYLCASRRQDYQPQHFGDGTRLSIL.

V and J are TRBV5-1 and TRBJ2-3, with 11 nucleotides matching TRBD2. V lost 0 bases to trimming and J lost 0 bases; unmatched junction nucleotides: 12. The CDR3 consists of 20 residues. Germline-derived CDR1 and CDR2 are SGHRS and YFSETQ. CDR3 nucleotide sequence: TGCGCCAGCAGCTTGGGACTAGCGGGGAGGATATGGGGTAGCACAGATACGCAGTATTTT. It translates to CASSLGLAGRIWGSTDTQYF.

The V and J genes are TRBV30 and TRBJ1-6, with 8 bases lining up with TRBD1. Germline V gives CDR1 GTSNPN, CDR2 SVGIG (reference sequence). V was pared by 0 bases and J by 7 bases, with 2 bases of the junction left unmatched. This CDR3 is built from 14 residues. The CDR3 sequence: CAWSVSGGNSPLHF. DNA of the CDR3: TGTGCCTGGAGTGTATCAGGGGGCAATTCACCCCTCCACTTT.

The chain carries TRBV7-9 and TRBJ1-1; D may be TRBD1 (6 bases). The CDR3 runs 15 residues. With 4 bases removed from V and 3 bases from J, the gap between germline ends came to 15 bases. CDR1 is SEHNR, CDR2 FQNEAQ, per germline (reference sequence). Written as DNA, the CDR3 is TGTGCCAGCAGCTGGGCGGGGGGCCCCTACACTGAAGCTTTCTTT. This codes for CASSWAGGPYTEAFF.

The gene calls are TRBV5-1 and TRBJ2-7; TRBD1 agrees at 10 bases. Germline CDR1 reads SGHRS; CDR2 reads YFSETQ. This CDR3 has 14 amino acids. V lost 4 bases, J lost 4 bases, and 5 bases stayed unmatched. For the CDR3, the DNA is TGCGCCAGCAGCCCGACAGGGGGCATGTACGAGCAGTACTTC. Its protein is CASSPTGGMYEQYF.

The gene calls are TRBV30 and TRBJ2-7, with a weak D call TRBD1 (6 bases). This CDR3 is built from 15 residues. Germline V gene data show CDR1 as GTSNPN and CDR2 as SVGIG (reference sequence). V gave up 2 bases and J gave up 1 base, with 15 bases separating them. CDR3: CAWSPGTTLSYEQYF. The CDR3 nucleotides read TGTGCCTGGAGTCCCGGGACAACACTTTCCTACGAGCAGTACTTC.